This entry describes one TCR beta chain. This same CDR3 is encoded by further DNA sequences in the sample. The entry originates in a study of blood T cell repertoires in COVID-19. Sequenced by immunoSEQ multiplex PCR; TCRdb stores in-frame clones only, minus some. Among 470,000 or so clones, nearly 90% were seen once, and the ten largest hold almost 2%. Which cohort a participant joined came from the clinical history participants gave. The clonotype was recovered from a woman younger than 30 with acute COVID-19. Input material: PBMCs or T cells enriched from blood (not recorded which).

The CDR3 reads CASSSRLAESYEQYF. Written as DNA, the CDR3 is TGTGCCAGCAGTTCTCGACTAGCGGAATCCTACGAGCAGTACTTC. V usage is TRBV27 and J usage is TRBJ2-7; TRBD2 agrees at 9 bases. The length of the CDR3 is 15 residues. V shed 4 bases, J shed 1 base, and the junction held 5 bases outside the gene matches. In germline, CDR1 is MNHEY, CDR2 SMNVEV (reference sequence).